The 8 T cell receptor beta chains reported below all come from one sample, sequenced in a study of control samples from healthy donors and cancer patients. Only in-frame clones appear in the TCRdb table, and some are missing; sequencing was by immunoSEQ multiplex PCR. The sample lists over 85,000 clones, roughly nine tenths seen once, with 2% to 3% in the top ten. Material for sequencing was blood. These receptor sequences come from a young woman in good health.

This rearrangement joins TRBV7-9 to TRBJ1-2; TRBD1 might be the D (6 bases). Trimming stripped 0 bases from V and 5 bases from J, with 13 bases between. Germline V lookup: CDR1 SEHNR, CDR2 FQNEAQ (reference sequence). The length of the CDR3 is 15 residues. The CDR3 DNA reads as TGTGCCAGCAGCTTAGCGCTGGGAGGGGGATATGGCTACACCTTC. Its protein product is CASSLALGGGYGYTF.

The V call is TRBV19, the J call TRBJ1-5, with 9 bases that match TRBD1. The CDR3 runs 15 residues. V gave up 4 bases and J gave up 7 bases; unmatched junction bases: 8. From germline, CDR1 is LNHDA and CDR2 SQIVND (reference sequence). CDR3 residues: CASSTQDRGNQPQHF. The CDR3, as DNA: TGTGCCAGTAGTACCCAGGACAGGGGAAACCAGCCCCAGCATTTT.

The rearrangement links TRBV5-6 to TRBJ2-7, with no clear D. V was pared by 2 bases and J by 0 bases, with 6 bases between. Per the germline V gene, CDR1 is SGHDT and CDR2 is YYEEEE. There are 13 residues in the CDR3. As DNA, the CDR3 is TGTGCCAGCAGCTTCTTCATCTCCTACGAGCAGTACTTC. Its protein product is CASSFFISYEQYF.

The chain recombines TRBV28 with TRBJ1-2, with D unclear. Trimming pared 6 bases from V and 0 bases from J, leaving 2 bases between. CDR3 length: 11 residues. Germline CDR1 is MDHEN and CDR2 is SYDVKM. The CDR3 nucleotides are TGTGCCAGCAGAACTAACTATGGCTACACCTTC. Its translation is CASRTNYGYTF.

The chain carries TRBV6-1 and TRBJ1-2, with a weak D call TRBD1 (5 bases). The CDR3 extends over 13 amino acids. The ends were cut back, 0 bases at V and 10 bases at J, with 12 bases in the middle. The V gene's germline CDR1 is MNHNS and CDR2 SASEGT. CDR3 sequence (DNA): TGTGCCAGCAGTGAAGCGAGTGGGGGGGACTACACCTTC. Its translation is CASSEASGGDYTF.

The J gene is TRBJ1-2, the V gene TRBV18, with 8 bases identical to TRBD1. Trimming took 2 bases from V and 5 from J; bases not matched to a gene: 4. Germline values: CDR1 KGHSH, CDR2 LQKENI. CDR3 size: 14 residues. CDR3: CASSPSRQGYGYTF. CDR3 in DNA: TGTGCCAGCTCACCATCCCGACAGGGGTATGGCTACACCTTC.

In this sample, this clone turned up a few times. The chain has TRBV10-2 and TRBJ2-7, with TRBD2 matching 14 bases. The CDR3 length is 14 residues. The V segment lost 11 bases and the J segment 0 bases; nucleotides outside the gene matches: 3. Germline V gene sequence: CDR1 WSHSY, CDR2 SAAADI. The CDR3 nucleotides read TGCGCCGCGGGGACTAGCGGGAGCTCCTACGAGCAGTACTTC. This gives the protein CAAGTSGSSYEQYF.

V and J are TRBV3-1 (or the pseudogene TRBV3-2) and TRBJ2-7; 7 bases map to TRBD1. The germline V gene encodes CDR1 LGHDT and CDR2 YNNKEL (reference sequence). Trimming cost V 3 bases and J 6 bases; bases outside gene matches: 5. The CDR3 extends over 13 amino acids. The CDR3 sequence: CASSQGRGSEQYF. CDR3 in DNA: TGTGCCAGCAGCCAGGGCAGGGGGTCCGAGCAGTACTTC.